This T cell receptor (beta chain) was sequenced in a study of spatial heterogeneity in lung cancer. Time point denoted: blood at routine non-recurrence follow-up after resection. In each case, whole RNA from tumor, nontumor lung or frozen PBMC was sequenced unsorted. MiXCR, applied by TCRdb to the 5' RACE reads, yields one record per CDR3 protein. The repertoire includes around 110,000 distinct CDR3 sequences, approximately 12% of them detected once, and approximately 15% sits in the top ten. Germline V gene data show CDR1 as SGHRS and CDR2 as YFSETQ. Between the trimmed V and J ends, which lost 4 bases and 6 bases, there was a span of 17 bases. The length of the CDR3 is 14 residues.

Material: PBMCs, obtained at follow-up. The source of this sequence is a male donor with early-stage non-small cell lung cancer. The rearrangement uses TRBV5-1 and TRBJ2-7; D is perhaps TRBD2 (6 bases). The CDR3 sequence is CASSRTTPSAEQYF. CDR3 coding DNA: TGCGCCAGCAGCCGGACTACTCCATCGGCCGAGCAGTACTTC.